The T cell receptor beta chain described here comes from a study of T cell responses to AZD1222 COVID-19 vaccine. Germline CDR1 reads LNHNV; CDR2 reads YYDKDF (reference sequence). CDR3 length: 16 amino acids. The ends were cut back, 0 bases at V and 4 bases at J, with 13 bases in the middle. Profiled with immunoSEQ multiplex PCR; TCRdb holds only in-frame clones, not every one. The table shows 150,000 or so clones, with 85% to 95% occurring only once. The TCR originated in an adult in good health. Sequences were derived from peripheral blood, sampled on day 0 of MenACWY control vaccination. V is TRBV15 and J is TRBJ2-1; D unresolved. In DNA form, the CDR3 reads TGTGCCACCAGCAGAGAGCCAAGCATTCCGTACAATGAGCAGTTCTTC. Protein: CATSREPSIPYNEQFF.